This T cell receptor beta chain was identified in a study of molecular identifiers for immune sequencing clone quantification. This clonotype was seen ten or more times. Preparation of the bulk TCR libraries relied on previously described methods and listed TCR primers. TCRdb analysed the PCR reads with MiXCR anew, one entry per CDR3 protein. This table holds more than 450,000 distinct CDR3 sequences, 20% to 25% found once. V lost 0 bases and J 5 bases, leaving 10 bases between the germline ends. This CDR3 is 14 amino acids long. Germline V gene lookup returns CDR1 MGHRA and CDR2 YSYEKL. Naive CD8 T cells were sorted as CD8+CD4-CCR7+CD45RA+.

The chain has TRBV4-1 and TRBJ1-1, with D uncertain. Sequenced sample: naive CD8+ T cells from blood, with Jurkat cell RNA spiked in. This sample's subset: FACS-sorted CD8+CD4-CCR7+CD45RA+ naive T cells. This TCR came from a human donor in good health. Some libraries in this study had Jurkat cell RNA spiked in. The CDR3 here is CASSQEAGATEAFF. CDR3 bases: TGCGCCAGCAGCCAAGAGGCGGGCGCAACTGAAGCTTTCTTT.